This entry describes one T cell receptor beta chain. Its target is unknown. The data were obtained in a study of T cells in localized non-small cell lung cancer. Study results and caveats: A median around 57 of the top 100 tumor clones appeared in adjacent lung. Tumor showed lower T cell clonality than uninvolved adjacent lung, where it was highest.

The CDR3 consists of 16 residues. V was pared by 4 bases and J by 3 bases, with 8 bases of the junction left unmatched. Germline assignment: CDR1 SGHDT and CDR2 YYEEEE. Profiling relied on immunoSEQ multiplex PCR, and the TCRdb table lists in-frame clones only, not all of them. The sample yields tens of thousands of clones, roughly 90% seen once. The V call is TRBV5-6, the J call TRBJ2-1; 9 bases are shared with TRBD2. This receptor was taken from a female donor over 55 with stage I squamous cell lung carcinoma. The sequences come from peripheral blood, collected before any cancer treatment. CDR3 bases: TGTGCCAGCAGCACGTGGGAACTAGCGGGCTACAATGAGCAGTTCTTC. As protein: CASSTWELAGYNEQFF.